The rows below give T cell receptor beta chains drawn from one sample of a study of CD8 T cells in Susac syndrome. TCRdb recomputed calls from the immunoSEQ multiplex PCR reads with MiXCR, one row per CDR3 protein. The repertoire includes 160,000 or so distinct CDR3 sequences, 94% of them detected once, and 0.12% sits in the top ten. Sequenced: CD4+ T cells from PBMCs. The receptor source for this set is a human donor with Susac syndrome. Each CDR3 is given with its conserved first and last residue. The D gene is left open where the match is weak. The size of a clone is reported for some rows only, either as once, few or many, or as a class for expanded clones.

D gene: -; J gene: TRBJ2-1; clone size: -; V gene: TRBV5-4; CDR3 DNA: TGTGCCAGCAGCTTGGCCCAGGGGGGACTCTACAATGAGCAGTTCTTC; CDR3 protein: CASSLAQGGLYNEQFF
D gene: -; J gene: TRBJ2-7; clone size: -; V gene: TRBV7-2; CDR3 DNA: TGTGCCAGCAGCTTCGGCCAGAGCTCCTACGAGCAGTACTTC; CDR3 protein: CASSFGQSSYEQYF
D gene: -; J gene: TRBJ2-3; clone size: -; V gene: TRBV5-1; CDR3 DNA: TGCGCCAGCAGCTTGGTGCCGGGAGATACGCAGTATTTT; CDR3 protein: CASSLVPGDTQYF
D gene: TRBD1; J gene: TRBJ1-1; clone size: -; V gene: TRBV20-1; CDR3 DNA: TGCAGTGCTACAGACAGGGGGGCTGAAGCTTTCTTT; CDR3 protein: CSATDRGAEAFF
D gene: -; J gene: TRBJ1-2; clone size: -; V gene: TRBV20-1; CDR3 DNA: TGCAGTGCTAAAACACGGGGAGGAAGGAACTATGGCTACACCTTC; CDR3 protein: CSAKTRGGRNYGYTF
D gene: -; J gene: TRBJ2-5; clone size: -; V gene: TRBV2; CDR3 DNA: TGTGCCAGCAACGGACGGAACCAAGAGACCCAGTACTTC; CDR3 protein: CASNGRNQETQYF
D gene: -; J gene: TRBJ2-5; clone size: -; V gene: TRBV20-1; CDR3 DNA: TGCAGTGCTAGAGCTCGTATCGGGGGGCCCGAAGAGACCCAGTACTTC; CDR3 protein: CSARARIGGPEETQYF
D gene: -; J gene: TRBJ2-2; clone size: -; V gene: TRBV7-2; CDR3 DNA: TGTGCCAGCAGCTTACGGGCCAGGGTAGGAGCCGGGGAGCTGTTTTTT; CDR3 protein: CASSLRARVGAGELFF
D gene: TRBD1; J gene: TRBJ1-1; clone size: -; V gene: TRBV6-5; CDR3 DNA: TGTGCCAGCAGACGGGACAGGGGCGACACTGAAGCTTTCTTT; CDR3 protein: CASRRDRGDTEAFF
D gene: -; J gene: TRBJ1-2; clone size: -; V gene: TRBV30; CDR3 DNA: TGTGCCTGGAGTACCCGATTGGGTTCGGATGGCTACACCTTC; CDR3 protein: CAWSTRLGSDGYTF
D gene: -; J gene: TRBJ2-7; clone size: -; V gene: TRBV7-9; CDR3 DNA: TGTGCCAGCAGCCCGTCTGGTGCGGGCTTCTACGAGCAGTACTTC; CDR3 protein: CASSPSGAGFYEQYF
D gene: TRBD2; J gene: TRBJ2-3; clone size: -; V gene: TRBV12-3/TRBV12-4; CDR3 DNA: TGTGCCAGCAGATTCGGGACTAGCGGGCAGTATTTT; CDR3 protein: CASRFGTSGQYF
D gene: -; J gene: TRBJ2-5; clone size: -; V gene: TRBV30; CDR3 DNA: TGTGCCTGGAATTTTAACGCGGGGAGAGGGGAGACCCAGTACTTC; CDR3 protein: CAWNFNAGRGETQYF
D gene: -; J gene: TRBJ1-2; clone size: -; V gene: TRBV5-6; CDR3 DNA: TGTGCCAGCAGCTTGGCCAATGATTATGGCTACACCTTC; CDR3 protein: CASSLANDYGYTF
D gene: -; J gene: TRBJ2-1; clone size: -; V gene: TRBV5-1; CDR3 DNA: TGCGCCAGCAGCTTGACTAACCCCGGGAGTGAGCAGTTCTTC; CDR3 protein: CASSLTNPGSEQFF
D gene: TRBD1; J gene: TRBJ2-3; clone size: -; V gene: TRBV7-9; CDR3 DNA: TGTGCCAGCAGCTTGGGCAGGACAGGGTACACAGATACGCAGTATTTT; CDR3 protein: CASSLGRTGYTDTQYF
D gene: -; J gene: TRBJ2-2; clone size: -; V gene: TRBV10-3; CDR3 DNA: TGTGCCATCCGGGCAGGGACAAACACCGGGGAGCTGTTTTTT; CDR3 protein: CAIRAGTNTGELFF
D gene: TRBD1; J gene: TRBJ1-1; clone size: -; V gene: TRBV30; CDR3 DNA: TGTGCCTGGAGTGTTGCTCTTCTGCAGGGGGCGACTGAAGCTTTCTTT; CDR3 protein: CAWSVALLQGATEAFF
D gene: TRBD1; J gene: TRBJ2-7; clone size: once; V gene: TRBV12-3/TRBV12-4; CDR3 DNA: TGTGCCAGCAGTACGGACAGGGGATCCTACGAGCAGTACTTC; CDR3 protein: CASSTDRGSYEQYF